This entry lists 30 T cell receptor beta chains sequenced from one sample in a study of early T cells in non-severe SARS-CoV-2 infection (dated by TCRdb to about 2021). Library construction relied on 5' RACE. The reads were generated on a NextSeq 500. The public sequencing data were trimmed at Q25 with fastp and processed into clonotypes with MiXCR by TCRdb, which kept only in-frame beta chains. Duplicate CDR3 protein sequences are folded into a single record with the most common DNA and genes. This sample comprises tens of thousands of distinct CDR3 sequences, around 5% of them detected only once. Of the sample, 25% to 30% is held by the ten largest clones. Sequenced input: whole blood. These TCRs come from an adult who was a healthcare worker with PCR-confirmed SARS-CoV-2 infection or an uninfected control (not recorded which).

This clonotype occurred many times. The genes are TRBV20-1 and TRBJ2-4; no reliable D call. Trimming removed 2 bases at V and 0 bases at J, with 5 bases between. CDR3 length: 13 residues. From germline, CDR1 is DFQATT and CDR2 SNEGSKA (reference sequence). The CDR3 here is CSARFRAKNIQYF. The CDR3 DNA is TGCAGTGCTAGATTCCGAGCCAAAAACATTCAGTACTTC.

In its sample, this clonotype was seen many times. The chain joins TRBV27 to TRBJ2-1; no clear D gene. The V gene's germline CDR1 is MNHEY and CDR2 SMNVEV (reference sequence). The CDR3 spans 12 residues. Trimming stripped 3 bases from V and 9 bases from J, with 9 bases between. The chain's CDR3 is CASSFLVGEQFF. In nucleotides, the CDR3 is TGTGCCAGCAGTTTTCTGGTTGGTGAGCAGTTCTTC.

This clonotype has just a few counts. CDR3 residues: CAKANRERDQETQYF. CDR3 nucleotide sequence: TGTGCCAAGGCTAACAGGGAACGGGACCAAGAGACCCAGTACTTC. This chain connects TRBV6-1 to TRBJ2-5; D perhaps matches TRBD1 (6 bases). The CDR3 totals 15 residues. The V end was cut by 10 bases, the J end by 0 bases, with 18 bases between. CDR1 is MNHNS and CDR2 is SASEGT in the germline V gene.

This clonotype came up many times. This chain uses TRBV20-1 with TRBJ2-3; D gene unclear. The ends were cut back, 0 bases at V and 14 bases at J, with 15 bases in the middle. The CDR3 is made up of 12 amino acids. Looked up from germline, CDR1 is DFQATT and CDR2 is SNEGSKA (reference sequence). Here the CDR3 reads CSARDLKDLRYF. The CDR3 DNA sequence: TGCAGTGCTAGAGATTTAAAGGATCTCCGGTATTTT.

The chain uses TRBV6-1 and TRBJ1-1; D may be TRBD1 (5 bases). V shed 6 bases and J shed 0 bases, with 11 bases lying between them. The CDR3 is 14 residues long. In germline, CDR1 is MNHNS, CDR2 SASEGT. CDR3 nucleotide sequence: TGTGCCAGCAGCTTCGGACACTTGAACACTGAAGCTTTCTTT. As protein: CASSFGHLNTEAFF.

This clonotype was counted many times. The chain has TRBV7-6 and TRBJ2-5, with 7 bases matching TRBD1. CDR1 is SGHVS, CDR2 FNYEAQ, per germline. The CDR3 sequence is 14 residues long. The V gene end was trimmed by 5 bases and the J gene end by 2 bases; junction bases not matched to a gene: 5. CDR3 amino acids: CASSRDRGQETQYF. CDR3 DNA sequence: TGTGCCAGCAGCCGGGACAGAGGACAAGAGACCCAGTACTTC.

Many counts were recorded for this clonotype. The chain has TRBV20-1 and TRBJ1-2; D possibly corresponds to TRBD1 (5 bases). The length of the CDR3 is 11 residues. Germline assignment: CDR1 DFQATT and CDR2 SNEGSKA (reference sequence). CDR3 amino acids: CTSGTISGYTF. The CDR3 DNA follows: TGCACCTCCGGGACCATAAGCGGCTACACCTTC.

At least ten counts were recorded for this clonotype. The rearrangement links TRBV5-1 to TRBJ1-2; 7 bases match TRBD1. V shed 5 bases, J shed 4 bases, and the junction held 5 bases outside the gene matches. The CDR3 has 13 residues. Germline V CDR1 and CDR2: SGHRS, YFSETQ. The CDR3, as DNA: TGCGCCAGCAGATCCGACAGGGCCTATGGCTACACCTTC. Translated: CASRSDRAYGYTF.

There are many counts of this clonotype. The chain has TRBV3-1 and TRBJ2-5; D call uncertain. Deletions cut 0 bases from V and 7 bases from J, with 3 bases between. CDR1 and CDR2 from the germline V gene are LGHDT and YNNKEL (reference sequence). The CDR3 has 11 residues. The CDR3 region is CASSQDMTQYF. In DNA, the CDR3 is TGTGCCAGCAGCCAAGATATGACCCAGTACTTC.

V is TRBV6-2 or TRBV6-3 and J is TRBJ2-6, with D unresolved. V lost 4 bases to trimming and J lost 0 bases, with 7 bases between them. This CDR3 region has 15 residues. CDR1 MNHEY and CDR2 SVGEGT come from the germline V gene. The CDR3 region is CASSFLYSGANVLTF. The CDR3 nucleotides read TGTGCCAGCAGTTTCCTCTACTCTGGGGCCAACGTCCTGACTTTC.

This clonotype was observed a handful of times. V is TRBV6-2 or TRBV6-3 and J is TRBJ2-7; TRBD2 agrees at 7 bases. The ends lost 4 bases at V and 4 bases at J; junction bases unmatched: 4. In germline, CDR1 is MNHEY, CDR2 SVGEGT. The CDR3 runs to 13 residues. The CDR3 spells CASSSTSPYEQYF. The DNA for the CDR3 is TGTGCCAGCAGTTCGACTAGCCCTTACGAGCAGTACTTC.

At least ten counts were recorded for this clonotype. The chain couples TRBV6-1 to TRBJ2-1; D might be TRBD2 (5 bases). The ends were cut back, 6 bases at V and 0 bases at J, with 9 bases in the middle. The CDR3 consists of 14 residues. Germline V gives CDR1 MNHNS, CDR2 SASEGT. The CDR3 region has the DNA TGTGCCAGCAGACCAGCGGACTCCTACAATGAGCAGTTCTTC. Translating gives CASRPADSYNEQFF.

This clonotype was detected ten times or more. This rearrangement joins TRBV9 to TRBJ2-6; the D gene is possibly TRBD2 (6 bases). Trimming left V 4 bases short and J 0 bases short, with 14 bases between. The CDR3 has 17 residues. Germline V gives CDR1 SGDLS, CDR2 YYNGEE. The CDR3 DNA is TGTGCCAGCAGCTTTCGGGACTTACTCTCTGGGGCCAACGTCCTGACTTTC. Its translation is CASSFRDLLSGANVLTF.

The chain links TRBV29-1 to TRBJ2-2; TRBD1 or TRBD2 may be the D gene (5 bases each). V gave up 1 base and J gave up 4 bases, with 16 bases separating them. This CDR3 has 16 residues. The germline gives CDR1 SQVTM, CDR2 ANQGSEA. The CDR3 DNA sequence: TGCAGCGTTGAAGGAGGGGCAGGGTTAGGCACCGGGGAGCTGTTTTTT. This sequence encodes CSVEGGAGLGTGELFF.

This clonotype has more than one count but fewer than ten. The chain employs TRBV12-3 or TRBV12-4 and TRBJ1-5; no clear D. Trimming took 7 bases from V and 3 from J, leaving 10 bases between them. CDR3 size: 13 residues. In nucleotides, the CDR3 is TGTGCCAGCACCCGGACTGCCAATCAGCCCCAGCATTTT. As protein: CASTRTANQPQHF.

This clonotype was counted ten times or more. The chain is built from TRBV7-6 and TRBJ2-1, with 10 bases identical to TRBD2. Germline V CDR1 and CDR2: SGHVS, FNYEAQ. The CDR3 runs to 16 residues. The V segment lost 1 base and the J segment 8 bases; nucleotides outside the gene matches: 8. The CDR3 region is CASSLVERGGLDEQFF. Written as DNA, the CDR3 is TGTGCCAGCAGCTTAGTAGAGCGGGGGGGCCTTGATGAGCAGTTCTTC.

This clonotype was seen ten or more times. The DNA for the CDR3 is TGTGCCAGCAGTTACTCAAAGCAGGGGAAAGCTTTCTTT. It yields the protein CASSYSKQGKAFF. The chain uses TRBV6-2 or TRBV6-3 and TRBJ1-1; TRBD1 might be the D (6 bases). CDR3 length equals 13 residues. CDR1 MNHEY and CDR2 SVGEGT come from the germline V gene. The V end was cut by 0 bases, the J end by 9 bases, with 11 bases between.

The sample holds many counts of this clonotype. The rearrangement links TRBV6-5 to TRBJ2-7; D remains unclear. The V end was cut by 2 bases, the J end by 7 bases, with 9 bases between. The CDR3 consists of 12 residues. Looked up from germline, CDR1 is MNHEY and CDR2 is SVGAGI. The CDR3 DNA reads as TGTGCCAGCAGTTACACGTTGGGGGAGCAGTACTTC. It yields the protein CASSYTLGEQYF.

The CDR3 here is CASSPPLPPNTGELFF. The CDR3 DNA is TGTGCCAGCTCACCACCTCTTCCCCCGAACACCGGGGAGCTGTTTTTT. This chain uses TRBV18 with TRBJ2-2; D not resolved. CDR1 and CDR2 from the germline V gene are KGHSH and LQKENI. The CDR3 runs to 16 residues. The V end lost 0 bases, the J end lost 0 bases, and 8 bases lay between the germline ends. Based on the CDR3 plus reference TRBV18 and TRBJ2-2, the full variable domain is NAGVMQNPRHLVRRRGQEARLRCSPMKGHSHVYWYRQLPEEGLKFMVYLQKENIIDESGMPKERFSAEFPKEGPSILRIQQVVRGDSAAYFCASSPPLPPNTGELFFGEGSRLTVL.

There are a few counts of this clonotype. The chain links TRBV4-1 to TRBJ2-2; TRBD2 might be the D (5 bases). The CDR3 spans 16 residues. V lost 0 bases and J lost 1, with 9 bases in between. Germline lookup yields CDR1 MGHRA and CDR2 YSYEKL. In DNA form, the CDR3 reads TGCGCCAGCAGCCAAGACGTACGGGGGAACACCGGGGAGCTGTTTTTT. Amino acid sequence: CASSQDVRGNTGELFF.

Ten or more counts support this clonotype. The chain carries TRBV19 and TRBJ1-6; D remains unclear. The ends were cut back, 6 bases at V and 7 bases at J, with 13 bases in the middle. CDR3 length: 14 amino acids. Germline-derived CDR1 and CDR2 are LNHDA and SQIVND (reference sequence). The CDR3 DNA sequence: TGTGCCAGTAGGACCCGGTCGGGAAATTCACCCCTCCACTTT. Translation gives CASRTRSGNSPLHF. The complete variable domain, with remaining parts taken from reference TRBV19 and TRBJ1-6, reads DGGITQSPKYLFRKEGQNVTLSCEQNLNHDAMYWYRQDPGQGLRLIYYSQIVNDFQKGDIAEGYSVSREKKESFPLTVTSAQKNPTAFYLCASRTRSGNSPLHFGNGTRLTVT.

This clonotype was recorded at least ten times. CDR3 nucleotides: TGTGCCAGCAGCTTAGCGCGCCAGCGGGTTTACAATGAGCAGTTCTTC. Its translation: CASSLARQRVYNEQFF. The rearrangement uses TRBV7-9 and TRBJ2-1, with a possible D match to TRBD2 (6 bases). The length of the CDR3 is 16 residues. The germline CDR1 and CDR2 sequences are SEHNR and FQNEAQ (reference sequence). Trimming removed 0 bases at V and 4 bases at J, with 13 bases between.

This clonotype was seen many times. The genes are TRBV7-8 and TRBJ2-1; D remains unclear. The CDR3 loop spans 15 amino acids. Germline V gene lookup returns CDR1 SGHVS and CDR2 FQNEAQ. V dropped 1 base and J dropped 4 bases, with 11 bases sitting between them. For the CDR3, the DNA is TGTGCCAGCAGCTTAGAACTGAACACGTACAATGAGCAGTTCTTC. This codes for CASSLELNTYNEQFF. Full variable domain (missing parts from reference TRBV7-8 and TRBJ2-1): GAGVSQSPRYKVAKRGQDVALRCDPISGHVSLFWYQQALGQGPEFLTYFQNEAQLDKSGLPSDRFFAERPEGSVSTLKIQRTQQEDSAVYLCASSLELNTYNEQFFGPGTRLTVL.

This clonotype was counted a few times. The rearrangement uses TRBV19 and TRBJ2-1; tentatively, D is TRBD1 or TRBD2 (6 bases each). Trimming cost V 4 bases and J 0 bases, with 10 bases left between them. CDR3 length equals 15 residues. Per germline, CDR1 LNHDA and CDR2 SQIVND (reference sequence). The CDR3 region has the DNA TGTGCCAGTAGTAAGGCGGGACACTCCTACAATGAGCAGTTCTTC. This encodes CASSKAGHSYNEQFF.

This rearrangement joins TRBV20-1 to TRBJ2-1; tentative D call: TRBD2 (6 bases). CDR1 and CDR2 (germline): DFQATT, SNEGSKA (reference sequence). V lost 2 bases, J lost 10 bases, and 24 bases lay in between. This CDR3 region has 16 residues. The CDR3 sequence: CSARRARDLLRWEQFF. In DNA form, the CDR3 reads TGCAGTGCTAGACGCGCACGGGACTTGCTACGGTGGGAGCAGTTCTTC.

This clonotype showed up many times. The rearrangement uses TRBV10-3 and TRBJ1-5; D gene unclear. This CDR3 is 12 amino acids long. V was clipped by 2 bases and J by 1 base, with 0 bases between them. Germline assignment: CDR1 ENHRY and CDR2 SYGVKD. CDR3 residues: CAISESNQPQHF. CDR3 bases: TGTGCCATCAGTGAGAGCAATCAGCCCCAGCATTTT.

This clonotype was counted many times. The chain recombines TRBV9 with TRBJ2-2; 9 nucleotides match TRBD2. J was trimmed by 0 bases and V by 4 bases; bases with no gene match: 7. Germline lookup yields CDR1 SGDLS and CDR2 YYNGEE. CDR3 length: 17 amino acids. CDR3 nucleotides: TGTGCCAGCAGCCGAAGAGGACTAGCGCCGAACACCGGGGAGCTGTTTTTT. This encodes CASSRRGLAPNTGELFF.

The sample holds many counts of this clonotype. This chain links TRBV20-1 with TRBJ1-1; 7 bases match TRBD1. V dropped 4 bases and J dropped 3; count of bases not matched to a gene: 5. This CDR3 contains 13 residues. Germline V lookup: CDR1 DFQATT, CDR2 SNEGSKA (reference sequence). For the CDR3, the DNA is TGCAGTGCTAAAAGGGGGCGCGACACTGAAGCTTTCTTT. Translated, it gives CSAKRGRDTEAFF.

This clonotype occurred many times. This sequence joins TRBV20-1 and TRBJ2-3, with 8 bases that match TRBD2. The V segment lost 3 bases and the J segment 6 bases; nucleotides outside the gene matches: 11. The CDR3 covers 15 residues. Per germline, CDR1 DFQATT and CDR2 SNEGSKA (reference sequence). The CDR3 bases are TGCAGTGCTAGTAGCGGGGCCGCACTGGGCGATACGCAGTATTTT. This codes for CSASSGAALGDTQYF.

This clonotype was seen a few times. The DNA for the CDR3 is TGTGCCAGCAGCTTAGCCGGAGTAAGCAGAGCTGAAGCTTTCTTT. Translated, it gives CASSLAGVSRAEAFF. The rearrangement uses TRBV7-2 and TRBJ1-1; D unclear. Germline loops: CDR1 SGHTA, CDR2 FQGNSA. The CDR3 has 15 amino acids. V was pared by 0 bases and J by 6 bases, with 14 bases between.